This T cell receptor beta chain was captured in a study of metastatic and nonmetastatic thyroid tumors. Whole-study findings and limits: According to reports, the diversity of TCR beta was significantly higher in malignant thyroid tumors than in benign nodules, and this held in both blood and tumor samples.

Prior to thyroid surgery, none of the patients had received any treatment. In the case of this clone: Its target is unknown.

The CDR3 is 14 residues long. V shed 4 bases, J shed 4 bases, and the junction held 4 bases outside the gene matches. Per the germline V gene, CDR1 is KGHSH and CDR2 is LQKENI. TCRdb re-processed the PCR reads through MiXCR. The data hold some 20,000 clones, with about 31% observed a single time. V gene TRBV18 combines with J gene TRBJ2-3; 8 nucleotides agree with TRBD1. The sample was adjacent normal tissue. This sequence was found in a female donor with papillary thyroid cancer or a benign thyroid nodule (not recorded which). Some clones in this sample may be carry-over from other donors' samples. CDR3 in amino acids: CASSRGQDPDTQYF. The CDR3 region has the DNA TGTGCCAGCTCACGGGGACAGGATCCAGATACGCAGTATTTT.